The rows below give T cell receptor beta chains drawn from one sample of a study of OX40 agonist ivuxolimab in advanced cancers. Here immunoSEQ multiplex PCR was the method, and the copy in TCRdb shows in-frame clones only, minus some. The table lists around 70,000 clones, 87% of them singletons. Sequenced here: CD4+ or CD8+ T cells sorted from blood, sampled in a trial of the OX40 agonist ivuxolimab. The receptors were sampled from an adult with an advanced solid tumor such as melanoma, head and neck, liver or kidney cancer. CDR3s include the opening cysteine and the closing phenylalanine or tryptophan. The D gene is left open where the match is weak. The listing skips clone size in some rows; elsewhere it reads once, few, many or a size class.

NA | TRBJ1-2 | TRBV15 | TRBD1 | TGTGCCACCAGCAGGGGCCCAGGACAGGGTAGCGATGGCTACACCTTC | CATSRGPGQGSDGYTF
NA | TRBJ1-5 | TRBV28 | NA | TGTGCCAGCAGTTCTACCTGGGGGATCGGCAATCAGCCCCAGCATTTT | CASSSTWGIGNQPQHF
NA | TRBJ2-5 | TRBV5-1 | NA | TGCGCCAGCATACGGGGGAATGGGGAGACCCAGTACTTC | CASIRGNGETQYF
NA | TRBJ1-6 | TRBV5-1 | NA | TGCGCCAGCAGCCCCCGAGGGAGCTCCTATAATTCACCCCTCCACTTT | CASSPRGSSYNSPLHF
NA | TRBJ1-2 | TRBV14 | NA | TGTGCCAGCAGCCCCCGGGCGGGTCAAAACTATGGCTACACCTTC | CASSPRAGQNYGYTF
NA | TRBJ2-3 | TRBV9 | NA | TGTGCCAGCAGCCCCTCAAAGGTGGGGGCAGGGGTAACAGATACGCAGTATTTT | CASSPSKVGAGVTDTQYF
NA | TRBJ2-3 | TRBV11-3 | NA | TGTGCCAGCAGCTTAGGCCTCGGAGGGGGGGCAGCAGATACGCAGTATTTT | CASSLGLGGGAADTQYF
NA | TRBJ2-2 | TRBV7-8 | NA | TGTGCCAGCAGCTTATTGGGCGGATCGAACACCGGGGAGCTGTTTTTT | CASSLLGGSNTGELFF
once | TRBJ2-1 | TRBV7-6 | NA | TGTGCCAGCAGCTTCGCGGCAGCGCTTAGCTCCTACAATGAGCAGTTCTTC | CASSFAAALSSYNEQFF
NA | TRBJ2-7 | TRBV29-1 | NA | TGCAGCGTTGCAGTAGTCTACGAGCAGTACTTC | CSVAVVYEQYF
NA | TRBJ2-3 | TRBV7-8 | NA | TGTGCCAGCAGCACACTCTATGGAGATACGCAGTATTTT | CASSTLYGDTQYF
NA | TRBJ1-2 | TRBV18 | NA | TGTGCCAGCTCACCAGGTTCGGGGGACTATGGCTACACCTTC | CASSPGSGDYGYTF
once | TRBJ1-5 | TRBV28 | TRBD1 | TGTGCCAGCATCCCGGGACAGAGCAATCAGCCCCAGCATTTT | CASIPGQSNQPQHF
NA | TRBJ2-3 | TRBV7-2 | NA | TGTGCCAGCAGCGTCACCGGGGCGGGGCTCACAGATACGCAGTATTTT | CASSVTGAGLTDTQYF
once | TRBJ2-2 | TRBV19 | NA | TGTGCCAGTAGTATCACCAACACCGGGGAGCTGTTTTTT | CASSITNTGELFF
NA | TRBJ1-2 | TRBV4-2 | NA | TGTGCCAGCAGCCAAGATTTATTGGGGGCGCTGGGTGGCTACACCTTC | CASSQDLLGALGGYTF